What follows are 30 T cell receptor beta chains derived from one specimen sequenced in a study of blood T cell repertoires in COVID-19. Assay: immunoSEQ multiplex PCR; the TCRdb copy retains only in-frame clones and omits some. The data show more than 200,000 clones, 80% seen once. The sequencing input was PBMCs or T cells enriched from blood (not recorded which). The receptors derive from a man aged 25 to 40 with acute COVID-19.

The V and J genes are TRBV3-1 (or the pseudogene TRBV3-2) and TRBJ1-4; the match to TRBD1 covers 8 bases. V was clipped by 2 bases and J by 5 bases; unmatched bases: 7. Germline assignment: CDR1 LGHDT and CDR2 YNNKEL (reference sequence). The CDR3 sequence is 16 residues long. The CDR3 DNA follows: TGTGCCAGCAGCCAAAGACAGGGGAATTGGAATGAAAAACTGTTTTTT. As protein: CASSQRQGNWNEKLFF.

This rearrangement joins TRBV4-1 to TRBJ1-3; D is undetermined. CDR1 and CDR2 (germline): MGHRA, YSYEKL. With 4 bases removed from V and 4 bases from J, the gap between germline ends came to 8 bases. This CDR3 spans 13 amino acids. This CDR3 is CASSLPTGNTIYF. CDR3 DNA: TGCGCCAGCAGCCTGCCGACAGGAAACACCATATATTTT.

There are a few counts of this clone. The J gene is TRBJ1-1, the V gene TRBV7-6; D is unclear. The germline V gene encodes CDR1 SGHVS and CDR2 FNYEAQ. V was cut by 5 bases and J by 3 bases, with 16 bases left in between. This CDR3 comprises 15 residues. The DNA of the CDR3 is TGTGCCAGCAGCCCCACCCGGCGCCTAGACACTGAAGCTTTCTTT. It specifies CASSPTRRLDTEAFF.

The chain combines TRBV27 with TRBJ2-1; 15 bases agree with TRBD2. Germline V lookup: CDR1 MNHEY, CDR2 SMNVEV (reference sequence). Trimming took 3 bases from V and 2 from J; bases not matched to a gene: 8. This CDR3 contains 19 residues. The CDR3 nucleotides are TGTGCCAGCAGTTTCTCCGGGACTAGCGGGGGGCCCGCCTACAATGAGCAGTTCTTC. Its translation: CASSFSGTSGGPAYNEQFF.

This clone was counted between two and nine times. The CDR3 loop is CASSGDRGRRLHF. Written as DNA, the CDR3 is TGTGCCAGCAGTGGGGACAGGGGCCGCCGCCTCCACTTT. This chain uses TRBV12-3 or TRBV12-4 with TRBJ1-6, with 10 bases lining up with TRBD1. This CDR3 is built from 13 residues. Trimming cost V 5 bases and J 15 bases; bases outside gene matches: 7.

The chain links TRBV5-1 to TRBJ2-7; 8 bases line up with TRBD2. The V segment lost 0 bases and the J segment 2 bases; nucleotides outside the gene matches: 4. The germline CDR1 and CDR2 sequences are SGHRS and YFSETQ. The CDR3 sequence is 15 residues long. This CDR3 reads CASSLVVSGAYEQYF. The CDR3 DNA reads TGCGCCAGCAGCTTGGTTGTTAGCGGGGCCTACGAGCAGTACTTC.

The chain joins TRBV19 to TRBJ2-7; 8 nucleotides align to TRBD1. Germline assignment: CDR1 LNHDA and CDR2 SQIVND (reference sequence). CDR3 length: 13 residues. Trimming at V came to 5 bases and at J to 5 bases, leaving 5 bases not matched to a gene. The CDR3 here is CASSRTGKDEQYF. In nucleotides, the CDR3 is TGTGCCAGTAGTCGGACAGGGAAAGACGAGCAGTACTTC.

The rearrangement links TRBV27 to TRBJ1-1, with 10 bases matching TRBD1. The CDR3 has 17 amino acids. The ends lost 1 base at V and 2 bases at J; junction bases unmatched: 7. Germline V lookup: CDR1 MNHEY, CDR2 SMNVEV (reference sequence). CDR3 nucleotide sequence: TGTGCCAGCAGTTTATACGTGACAGGGGGCTTTAACACTGAAGCTTTCTTT. Translated: CASSLYVTGGFNTEAFF.

Only one count was recorded for this clone. V usage is TRBV6-1 and J usage is TRBJ2-7; D is possibly TRBD1 (5 bases). Germline V gene sequence: CDR1 MNHNS, CDR2 SASEGT. Trimming cost V 3 bases and J 11 bases, with 14 bases left between them. This CDR3 comprises 12 residues. The CDR3 sequence: CASSEAPGIKYF. The CDR3 nucleotides read TGTGCCAGCAGTGAGGCCCCAGGGATAAAGTACTTC.

The chain couples TRBV7-6 to TRBJ2-7, with no clear D. V was clipped by 5 bases and J by 2 bases, with 19 bases between them. Germline assignment: CDR1 SGHVS and CDR2 FNYEAQ. This CDR3 has 16 residues. CDR3 residues: CASSPPTAGLTYEQYF. The CDR3 DNA reads as TGTGCCAGCAGCCCCCCCACGGCAGGCCTAACCTACGAGCAGTACTTC. Complete variable domain (other parts from reference TRBV7-6 and TRBJ2-7): GAGVSQSPRYKVTKRGQDVALRCDPISGHVSLYWYRQALGQGPEFLTYFNYEAQQDKSGLPNDRFSAERPEGSISTLTIQRTEQRDSAMYRCASSPPTAGLTYEQYFGPGTRLTVT.

CDR3 nucleotides: TGTGCCAGCAGCCTACAGGGGTACCAAGAGACCCAGTACTTC. Protein: CASSLQGYQETQYF. V is TRBV6-5 and J is TRBJ2-5; 7 nucleotides match TRBD1. The V gene end was trimmed by 6 bases and the J gene end by 0 bases; junction bases not matched to a gene: 4. The CDR3 is made up of 14 amino acids. Germline loops: CDR1 MNHEY, CDR2 SVGAGI.

J is TRBJ2-2 and V is TRBV3-1 (or the pseudogene TRBV3-2); the match to TRBD2 covers 12 bases. V was pared by 8 bases and J by 7 bases, with 17 bases of the junction left unmatched. Germline V gene sequence: CDR1 LGHDT, CDR2 YNNKEL (reference sequence). The CDR3 is 18 amino acids. CDR3 sequence (DNA): TGTGCCAGCGGCTCTTACTTACTAGCGGGGGGCAGTAGCGGGGAGCTGTTTTTT. This gives the protein CASGSYLLAGGSSGELFF.

This rearrangement joins TRBV6-5 to TRBJ1-2; TRBD1 matches 7 bases. Trimming at V came to 7 bases and at J to 0 bases, leaving 8 bases not matched to a gene. This CDR3 contains 15 residues. Germline CDR1 is MNHEY and CDR2 is SVGAGI. The CDR3 nucleotides are TGTGCCAGCAAAACCCCAGGGGGAACTAACTATGGCTACACCTTC. Translated: CASKTPGGTNYGYTF.

The chain is built from TRBV5-1 and TRBJ1-2; D is possibly TRBD1 (6 bases). Trimming took off 0 bases at V and 8 bases at J, with 14 bases between the two ends. This CDR3 is 14 amino acids long. Germline lookup yields CDR1 SGHRS and CDR2 YFSETQ. The CDR3 nucleotides are TGCGCCAGCAGCTTGGGGGCAGTGACAGGAGGCTACACCTTC. Its translation is CASSLGAVTGGYTF.

The V call is TRBV27, the J call TRBJ1-1; D gene ambiguous. Germline V gene lookup returns CDR1 MNHEY and CDR2 SMNVEV (reference sequence). Trimming took off 0 bases at V and 4 bases at J, with 9 bases between the two ends. This CDR3 spans 14 amino acids. The CDR3 nucleotides are TGTGCCAGCAGTTTATCATCAGGATCCACTGAAGCTTTCTTT. It is translated as CASSLSSGSTEAFF.

The rearrangement links TRBV29-1 to TRBJ2-7; no reliable D call. Between the trimmed V and J ends, which lost 3 bases and 12 bases, there was a span of 21 bases. The CDR3 contains 13 residues. Germline CDR1 and CDR2: SQVTM and ANQGSEA. CDR3 sequence reads: CSVDWVVGGSRYF. The CDR3 bases are TGCAGCGTTGATTGGGTAGTCGGCGGCAGTCGGTACTTC.

The rearrangement joins TRBV12-5 to TRBJ2-6, with 8 bases lining up with TRBD2. CDR1 and CDR2 from the germline V gene are LGHNT and FRNRAP. This CDR3 is built from 15 residues. Trimming removed 7 bases from V and 4 bases from J; junction bases left unmatched: 6. The CDR3 region is CASAPGGNGANVLTF. In DNA, the CDR3 is TGTGCTAGTGCCCCGGGAGGGAACGGGGCCAACGTCCTGACTTTC.

This chain connects TRBV10-1 to TRBJ2-1; TRBD1 is a possible D gene (6 bases). The CDR3 consists of 13 residues. Germline V gene sequence: CDR1 WNHNN, CDR2 SYGVQD (reference sequence). V gave up 5 bases and J gave up 7 bases, with 12 bases separating them. CDR3 protein: CASSTGIVNEQFF. Here the CDR3 DNA reads TGCGCCAGCAGTACAGGGATTGTAAATGAGCAGTTCTTC.

The chain recombines TRBV6-1 with TRBJ2-5, with TRBD2 matching over 9 bases. The J call may be incorrect, as the DNA end agrees better with TRBJ2-7. Germline V gives CDR1 MNHNS, CDR2 SASEGT. The CDR3 sequence is 15 residues long. CDR3 protein: CASSELAGGPAEQYF. Here the CDR3 DNA reads TGTGCCAGCAGTGAACTGGCGGGGGGGCCTGCCGAGCAGTACTTC.

This chain uses TRBV27 with TRBJ2-7, with a weak D call TRBD2 (5 bases). The CDR3 length is 14 residues. Trimming left V 5 bases short and J 0 bases short, with 11 bases between. Germline CDR1 and CDR2: MNHEY and SMNVEV (reference sequence). The CDR3, as DNA: TGTGCCAGCAGTCGGGAAGTTGGCTCCTACGAGCAGTACTTC. It codes for CASSREVGSYEQYF.

CDR3 bases: TGCGCCAGCAGCTTGAGGGGACAGGGGCGAACTGAAGCTTTCTTT. Its translation is CASSLRGQGRTEAFF. The rearrangement uses TRBV5-1 and TRBJ1-1; 10 positions agree with TRBD1. The CDR3 has 15 amino acids. The trim removed 1 base at V and 5 bases at J, leaving 5 bases unmatched. Germline CDR1 SGHRS, CDR2 YFSETQ. Full variable domain (rest looked up from reference TRBV5-1 and TRBJ1-1): KAGVTQTPRYLIKTRGQQVTLSCSPISGHRSVSWYQQTPGQGLQFLFEYFSETQRNKGNFPGRFSGRQFSNSRSEMNVSTLELGDSALYLCASSLRGQGRTEAFFGQGTRLTVV.

A word on this clone: The junction shows a germline mismatch at one end, possibly a read error. The J gene is TRBJ1-5, the V gene TRBV6-1, with a weak D call TRBD1 (6 bases). The CDR3 length is 15 residues. The germline V gene has CDR1 MNHNS and CDR2 SASEGT. CDR3: CAGSEQGWSNQPQHF. The CDR3, as DNA: TGTGCCGGCAGTGAACAGGGTTGGAGCAATCAGCCCCAGCATTTT.

This clone was observed a few times. This chain joins TRBV29-1 and TRBJ1-1; 11 nucleotides match TRBD1. Unmatched junction bases numbered 8, after V lost 6 bases and J lost 5 bases. Per germline, CDR1 SQVTM and CDR2 ANQGSEA. The CDR3 runs 14 residues. CDR3 residues: CSVNGQGAGTEAFF. CDR3 nucleotides: TGCAGCGTAAACGGACAGGGGGCTGGTACTGAAGCTTTCTTT.

The chain has TRBV30 and TRBJ2-5; 8 nucleotides align to TRBD1. CDR1 is GTSNPN and CDR2 is SVGIG in the germline V gene (reference sequence). The CDR3 spans 13 residues. J was trimmed by 4 bases and V by 0 bases; bases with no gene match: 1. CDR3 nucleotides: TGTGCCTGGAGTGTCGACAGGGGAGAGACCCAGTACTTC. Translating gives CAWSVDRGETQYF.

The chain couples TRBV2 to TRBJ1-4; D perhaps matches TRBD1 (6 bases). The CDR3 covers 15 residues. Germline lookup yields CDR1 SNHLY and CDR2 FYNNEI. V was shortened by 2 bases and J by 5 bases, with 12 bases between the two germline ends. CDR3: CASSESGTSNEKLFF. The CDR3 DNA is TGTGCCAGCAGTGAATCTGGGACATCCAATGAAAAACTGTTTTTT. The complete variable domain, with remaining parts taken from reference TRBV2 and TRBJ1-4, reads EPEVTQTPSHQVTQMGQEVILRCVPISNHLYFYWYRQILGQKVEFLVSFYNNEISEKSEIFDDQFSVERPDGSNFTLKIRSTKLEDSAMYFCASSESGTSNEKLFFGSGTQLSVL.

Note on this clone: One end of the junction fails to match germline, which may point to a read error. Other DNA sequences within the sample encode an identical CDR3. The rearrangement joins TRBV5-5 to TRBJ1-1, with no clear D. The length of the CDR3 is 14 residues. Germline V gene sequence: CDR1 SGHKS, CDR2 YYEKEE (reference sequence). This CDR3 is CASSRERVSTEAFF. Here the CDR3 DNA reads TGTGCTAGCAGCCGCGAAAGAGTGAGCACTGAAGCTTTCTTT.

The chain has TRBV5-6 and TRBJ2-7, with D tentatively TRBD2 (6 bases). Germline CDR1 and CDR2: SGHDT and YYEEEE. The V gene lost 4 bases and the J gene lost 0 bases, with 17 bases spanning the gap. This CDR3 comprises 16 residues. CDR3 sequence: CASSGPGLLASYEQYF. The CDR3 nucleotides read TGTGCCAGCAGCGGTCCGGGACTCTTGGCCTCCTACGAGCAGTACTTC.

The gene calls are TRBV28 and TRBJ2-3; a weak D match, TRBD2 (5 bases). V was shortened by 2 bases and J by 4 bases, with 7 bases between the two germline ends. This CDR3 contains 13 residues. Germline CDR1 and CDR2: MDHEN and SYDVKM. CDR3 in amino acids: CASSLPRADTQYF. Here the CDR3 DNA reads TGTGCCAGCAGTTTACCGCGGGCAGATACGCAGTATTTT.

The CDR3 is CASSLSSIVEAFF. In DNA form, the CDR3 reads TGTGCCAGCAGCTTATCATCGATAGTTGAAGCTTTCTTT. V is TRBV11-2 and J is TRBJ1-1; D is undetermined. V was cut by 2 bases and J by 7 bases, with 11 bases left in between. The CDR3 is made up of 13 amino acids. From germline, CDR1 is SGHAT and CDR2 FQNNGV.

J is TRBJ1-1 and V is TRBV4-1, with TRBD1 matching over 8 bases. The V segment lost 1 base and the J segment 1 base; nucleotides outside the gene matches: 5. Germline V CDR1 and CDR2: MGHRA, YSYEKL. The CDR3 has 16 residues. CDR3: CASSQGTGRKNTEAFF. The CDR3 DNA sequence: TGCGCCAGCAGCCAAGGGACAGGGAGGAAGAACACTGAAGCTTTCTTT.